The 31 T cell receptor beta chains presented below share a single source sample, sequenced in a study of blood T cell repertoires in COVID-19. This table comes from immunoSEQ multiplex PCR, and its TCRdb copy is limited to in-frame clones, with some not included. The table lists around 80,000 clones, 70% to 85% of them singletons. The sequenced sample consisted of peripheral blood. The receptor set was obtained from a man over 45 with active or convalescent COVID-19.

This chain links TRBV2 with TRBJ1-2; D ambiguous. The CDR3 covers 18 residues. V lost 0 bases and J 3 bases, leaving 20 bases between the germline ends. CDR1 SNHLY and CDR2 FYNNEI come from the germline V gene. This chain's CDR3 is CASSEAIRATGRYYGYTF. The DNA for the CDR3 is TGTGCCAGCAGTGAAGCCATCCGGGCAACCGGGAGATACTATGGCTACACCTTC.

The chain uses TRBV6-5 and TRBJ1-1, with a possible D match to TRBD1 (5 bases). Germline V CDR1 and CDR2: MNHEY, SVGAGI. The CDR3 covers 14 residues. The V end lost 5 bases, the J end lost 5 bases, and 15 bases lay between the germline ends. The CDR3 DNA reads TGTGCCAGCAGTCAGATGTGGGGCCGGACTGAAGCTTTCTTT. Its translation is CASSQMWGRTEAFF.

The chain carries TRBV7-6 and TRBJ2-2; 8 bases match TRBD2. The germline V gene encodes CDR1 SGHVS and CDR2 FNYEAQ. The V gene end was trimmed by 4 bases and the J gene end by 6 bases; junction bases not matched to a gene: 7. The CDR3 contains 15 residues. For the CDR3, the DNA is TGTGCCAGCAGCTCCGGGGGGACTAGTCCCGGGGAGCTGTTTTTT. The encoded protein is CASSSGGTSPGELFF.

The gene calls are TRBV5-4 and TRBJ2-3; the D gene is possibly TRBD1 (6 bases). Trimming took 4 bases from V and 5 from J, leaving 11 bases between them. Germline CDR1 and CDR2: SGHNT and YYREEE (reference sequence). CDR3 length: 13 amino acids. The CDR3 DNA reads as TGTGCCAGCAGCAAGGACAGAGGAGATACGCAGTATTTT. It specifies CASSKDRGDTQYF.

The CDR3 nucleotides are TGCGCCAGCAGTGATCTCCCCCAGGGTCAGTTCTTC. It translates to CASSDLPQGQFF. This chain links TRBV10-1 with TRBJ2-1, with D perhaps TRBD1 (5 bases). The V gene's germline CDR1 is WNHNN and CDR2 SYGVQD (reference sequence). This CDR3 has 12 amino acids. V was shortened by 3 bases and J by 13 bases, with 13 bases between the two germline ends.

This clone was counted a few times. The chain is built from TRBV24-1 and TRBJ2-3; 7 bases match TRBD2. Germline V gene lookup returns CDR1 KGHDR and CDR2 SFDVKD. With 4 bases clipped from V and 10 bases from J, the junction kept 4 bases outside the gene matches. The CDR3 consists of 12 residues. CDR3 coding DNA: TGTGCCACCAGTGAGGGGGGGATAGCGCAGTATTTT. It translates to CATSEGGIAQYF.

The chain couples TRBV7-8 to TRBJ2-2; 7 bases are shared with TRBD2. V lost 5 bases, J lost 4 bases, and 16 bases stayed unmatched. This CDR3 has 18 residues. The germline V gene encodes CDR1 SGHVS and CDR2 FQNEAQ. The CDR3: CASSPDFGGGALTGELFF. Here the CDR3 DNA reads TGTGCCAGCAGCCCCGATTTCGGCGGGGGTGCGCTCACCGGGGAGCTGTTTTTT.

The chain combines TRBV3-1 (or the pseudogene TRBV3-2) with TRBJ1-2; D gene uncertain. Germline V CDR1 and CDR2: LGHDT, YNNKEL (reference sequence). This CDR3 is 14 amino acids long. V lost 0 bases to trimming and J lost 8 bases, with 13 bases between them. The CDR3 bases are TGTGCCAGCAGCCAAGAACTCCAGCAGGTCGGCTACACCTTC. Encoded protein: CASSQELQQVGYTF.

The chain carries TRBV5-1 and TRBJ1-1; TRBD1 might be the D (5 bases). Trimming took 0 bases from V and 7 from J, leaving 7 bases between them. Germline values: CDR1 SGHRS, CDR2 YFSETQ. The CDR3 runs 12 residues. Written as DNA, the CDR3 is TGCGCCAGCAGCTTGGCAGGGTTTGAAGCTTTCTTT. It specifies CASSLAGFEAFF.

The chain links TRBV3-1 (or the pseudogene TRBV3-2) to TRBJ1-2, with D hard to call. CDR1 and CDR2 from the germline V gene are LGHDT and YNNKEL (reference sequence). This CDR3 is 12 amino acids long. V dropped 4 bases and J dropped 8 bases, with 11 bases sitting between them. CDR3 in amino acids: CASSRRPGGYTF. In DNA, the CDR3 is TGTGCCAGCAGCCGTCGACCCGGGGGCTACACCTTC.

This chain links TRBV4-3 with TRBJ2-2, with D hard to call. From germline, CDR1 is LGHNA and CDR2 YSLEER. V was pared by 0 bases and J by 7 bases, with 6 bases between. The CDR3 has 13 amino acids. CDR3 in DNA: TGCGCCAGCAGCCAAGATATGTACGGGGAGCTGTTTTTT. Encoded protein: CASSQDMYGELFF.

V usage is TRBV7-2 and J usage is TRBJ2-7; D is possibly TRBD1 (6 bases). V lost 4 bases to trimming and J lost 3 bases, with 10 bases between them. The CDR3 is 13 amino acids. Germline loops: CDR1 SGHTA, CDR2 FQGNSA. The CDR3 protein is CASSSSGDYEQYF. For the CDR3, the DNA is TGTGCCAGCAGCTCCTCAGGGGACTACGAGCAGTACTTC.

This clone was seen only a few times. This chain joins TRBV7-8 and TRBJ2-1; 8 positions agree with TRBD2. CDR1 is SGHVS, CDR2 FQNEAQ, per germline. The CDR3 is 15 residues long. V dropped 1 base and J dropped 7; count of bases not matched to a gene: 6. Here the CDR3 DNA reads TGTGCCAGCAGCTTAGAGGGCCGGGAGGGGAATGAGCAGTTCTTC. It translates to CASSLEGREGNEQFF.

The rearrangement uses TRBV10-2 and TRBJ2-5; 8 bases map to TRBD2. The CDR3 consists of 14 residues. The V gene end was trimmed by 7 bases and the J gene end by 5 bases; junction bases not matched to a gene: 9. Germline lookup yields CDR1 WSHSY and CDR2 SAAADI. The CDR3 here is CASTRLAKEETQYF. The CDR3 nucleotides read TGCGCCAGCACCAGACTAGCGAAGGAGGAGACCCAGTACTTC.

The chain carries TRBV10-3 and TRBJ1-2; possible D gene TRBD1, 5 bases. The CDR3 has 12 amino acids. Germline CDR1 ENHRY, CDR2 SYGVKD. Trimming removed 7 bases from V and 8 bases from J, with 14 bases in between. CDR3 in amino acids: CAITDGHNGYTF. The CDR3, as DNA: TGTGCCATCACCGACGGACATAACGGCTACACCTTC.

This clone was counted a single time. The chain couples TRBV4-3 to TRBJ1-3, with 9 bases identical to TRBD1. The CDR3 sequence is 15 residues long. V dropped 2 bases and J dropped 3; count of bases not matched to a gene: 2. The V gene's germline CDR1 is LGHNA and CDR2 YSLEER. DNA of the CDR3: TGCGCCAGCAGCCAAAGGGACAGGGATGGAAACACCATATATTTT. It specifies CASSQRDRDGNTIYF.

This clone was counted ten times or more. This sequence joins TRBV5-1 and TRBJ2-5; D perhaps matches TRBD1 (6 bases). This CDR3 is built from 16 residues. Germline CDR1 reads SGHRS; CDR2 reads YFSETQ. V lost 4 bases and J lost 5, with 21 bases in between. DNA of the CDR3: TGCGCCAGCAGCCCGGGCCTGAACAGGGCGGAGGAGACCCAGTACTTC. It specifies CASSPGLNRAEETQYF. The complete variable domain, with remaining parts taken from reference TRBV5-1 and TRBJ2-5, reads KAGVTQTPRYLIKTRGQQVTLSCSPISGHRSVSWYQQTPGQGLQFLFEYFSETQRNKGNFPGRFSGRQFSNSRSEMNVSTLELGDSALYLCASSPGLNRAEETQYFGPGTRLLVL.

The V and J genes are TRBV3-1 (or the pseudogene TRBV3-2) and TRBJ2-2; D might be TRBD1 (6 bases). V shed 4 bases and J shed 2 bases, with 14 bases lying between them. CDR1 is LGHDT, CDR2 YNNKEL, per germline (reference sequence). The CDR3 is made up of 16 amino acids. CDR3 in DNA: TGTGCCAGCAGCCTCACAGGGATCATAAACACCGGGGAGCTGTTTTTT. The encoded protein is CASSLTGIINTGELFF.

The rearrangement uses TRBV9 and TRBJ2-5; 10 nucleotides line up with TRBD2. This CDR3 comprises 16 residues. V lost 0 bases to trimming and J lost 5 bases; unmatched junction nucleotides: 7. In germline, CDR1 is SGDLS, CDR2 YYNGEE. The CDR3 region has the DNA TGTGCCAGCAGCGTAGAAGCTAGCGGGGGACCGGAGACCCAGTACTTC. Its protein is CASSVEASGGPETQYF. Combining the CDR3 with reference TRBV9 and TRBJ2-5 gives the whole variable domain DSGVTQTPKHLITATGQRVTLRCSPRSGDLSVYWYQQSLDQGLQFLIQYYNGEERAKGNILERFSAQQFPDLHSELNLSSLELGDSALYFCASSVEASGGPETQYFGPGTRLLVL.

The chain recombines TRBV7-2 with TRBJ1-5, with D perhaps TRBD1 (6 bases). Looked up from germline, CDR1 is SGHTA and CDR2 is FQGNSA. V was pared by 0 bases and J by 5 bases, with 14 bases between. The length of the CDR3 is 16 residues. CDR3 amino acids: CASSLALDRFDQPQHF. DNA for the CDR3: TGTGCCAGCAGCTTAGCGCTCGACAGGTTCGATCAGCCCCAGCATTTT. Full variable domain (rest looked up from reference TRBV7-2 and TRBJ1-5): GAGVSQSPSNKVTEKGKDVELRCDPISGHTALYWYRQSLGQGLEFLIYFQGNSAPDKSGLPSDRFSAERTGGSVSTLTIQRTQQEDSAVYLCASSLALDRFDQPQHFGDGTRLSIL.

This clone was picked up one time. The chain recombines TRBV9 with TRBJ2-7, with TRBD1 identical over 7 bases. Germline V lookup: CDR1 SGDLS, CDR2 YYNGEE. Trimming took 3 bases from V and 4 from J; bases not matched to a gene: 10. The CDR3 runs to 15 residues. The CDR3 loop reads CASSGYGTAQYEQYF. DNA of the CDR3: TGTGCCAGCAGCGGTTACGGGACAGCCCAGTACGAGCAGTACTTC.

The CDR3 bases are TGCAGCGTCCCCAGACAGGAAAGTAGGGCAGATACGCAGTATTTT. Protein product: CSVPRQESRADTQYF. V is TRBV29-1 and J is TRBJ2-3; possibly TRBD1 for D (6 bases). Trimming took 6 bases from V and 4 from J, leaving 20 bases between them. CDR3 length: 15 amino acids. Germline CDR1 SQVTM, CDR2 ANQGSEA.

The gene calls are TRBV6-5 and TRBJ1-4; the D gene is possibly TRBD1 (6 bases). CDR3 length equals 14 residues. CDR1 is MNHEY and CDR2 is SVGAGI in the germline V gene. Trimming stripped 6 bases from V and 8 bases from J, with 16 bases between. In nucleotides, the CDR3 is TGTGCCAGCAGGCGCCGGGGCACAGGGGAAAAACTGTTTTTT. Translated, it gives CASRRRGTGEKLFF.

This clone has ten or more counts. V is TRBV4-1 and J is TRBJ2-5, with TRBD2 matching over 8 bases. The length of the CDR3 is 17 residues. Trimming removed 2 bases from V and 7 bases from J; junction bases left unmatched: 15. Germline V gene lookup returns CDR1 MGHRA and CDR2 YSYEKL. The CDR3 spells CASSQSPPGGGEVTQYF. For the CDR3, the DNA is TGCGCCAGCAGCCAAAGCCCCCCGGGGGGGGGCGAGGTGACCCAGTACTTC.

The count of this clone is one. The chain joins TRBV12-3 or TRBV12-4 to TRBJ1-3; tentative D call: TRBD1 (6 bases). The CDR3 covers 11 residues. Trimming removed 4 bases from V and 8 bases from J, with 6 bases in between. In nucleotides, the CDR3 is TGTGCCAGCAGTTCAGGGGACACCATATATTTT. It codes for CASSSGDTIYF.

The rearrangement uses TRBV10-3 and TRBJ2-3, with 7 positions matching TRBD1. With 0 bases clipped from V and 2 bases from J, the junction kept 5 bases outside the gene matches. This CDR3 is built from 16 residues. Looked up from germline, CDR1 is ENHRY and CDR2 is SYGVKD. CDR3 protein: CAISESRTGFTDTQYF. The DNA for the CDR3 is TGTGCCATCAGTGAGTCCCGGACAGGATTCACAGATACGCAGTATTTT.

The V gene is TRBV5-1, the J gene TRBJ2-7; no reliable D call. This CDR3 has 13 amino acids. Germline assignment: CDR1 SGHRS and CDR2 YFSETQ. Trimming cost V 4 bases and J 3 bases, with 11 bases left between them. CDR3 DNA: TGCGCCAGCAGCCCGTCGGGTAACTACGAGCAGTACTTC. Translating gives CASSPSGNYEQYF.

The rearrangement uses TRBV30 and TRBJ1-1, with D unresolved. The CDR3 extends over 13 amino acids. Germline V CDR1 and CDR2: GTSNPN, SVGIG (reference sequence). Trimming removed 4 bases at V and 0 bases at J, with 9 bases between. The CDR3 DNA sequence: TGTGCCTGGATCCCGACTTTGAACACTGAAGCTTTCTTT. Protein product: CAWIPTLNTEAFF.

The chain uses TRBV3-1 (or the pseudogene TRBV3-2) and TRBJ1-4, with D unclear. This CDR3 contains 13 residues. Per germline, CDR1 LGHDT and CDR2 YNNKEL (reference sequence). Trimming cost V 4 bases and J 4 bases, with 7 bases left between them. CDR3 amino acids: CASSLRDNEKLFF. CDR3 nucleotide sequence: TGTGCCAGCAGCCTGCGAGATAATGAAAAACTGTTTTTT.

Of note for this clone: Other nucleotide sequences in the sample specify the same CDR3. The CDR3 spells CASSPGQGTGELFF. Here the CDR3 DNA reads TGCGCCAGCAGTCCCGGACAGGGGACCGGGGAGCTGTTTTTT. The chain links TRBV5-1 to TRBJ2-2; 9 nucleotides align to TRBD1. The CDR3 has 14 amino acids. Germline CDR1 reads SGHRS; CDR2 reads YFSETQ. The V gene end was trimmed by 5 bases and the J gene end by 5 bases; junction bases not matched to a gene: 4.

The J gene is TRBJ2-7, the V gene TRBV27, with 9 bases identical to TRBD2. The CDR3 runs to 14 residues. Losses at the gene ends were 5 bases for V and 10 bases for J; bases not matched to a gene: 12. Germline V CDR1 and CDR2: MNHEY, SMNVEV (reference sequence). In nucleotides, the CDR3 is TGTGCCAGCAGTGGTCTAGCGGGGCCCCGGGAACAGTACTTC. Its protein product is CASSGLAGPREQYF.